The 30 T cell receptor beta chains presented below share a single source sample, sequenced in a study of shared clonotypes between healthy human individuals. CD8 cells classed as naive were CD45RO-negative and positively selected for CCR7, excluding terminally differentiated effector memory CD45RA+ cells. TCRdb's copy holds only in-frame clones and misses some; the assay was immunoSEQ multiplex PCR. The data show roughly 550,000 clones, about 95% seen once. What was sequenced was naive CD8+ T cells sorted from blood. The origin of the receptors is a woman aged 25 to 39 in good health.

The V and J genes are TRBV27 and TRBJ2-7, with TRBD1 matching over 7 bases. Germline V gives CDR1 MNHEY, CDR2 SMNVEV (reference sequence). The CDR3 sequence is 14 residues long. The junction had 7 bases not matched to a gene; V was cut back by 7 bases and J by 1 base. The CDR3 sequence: CASKPGTVSYEQYF. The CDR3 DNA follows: TGTGCCAGCAAACCAGGGACAGTATCCTACGAGCAGTACTTC.

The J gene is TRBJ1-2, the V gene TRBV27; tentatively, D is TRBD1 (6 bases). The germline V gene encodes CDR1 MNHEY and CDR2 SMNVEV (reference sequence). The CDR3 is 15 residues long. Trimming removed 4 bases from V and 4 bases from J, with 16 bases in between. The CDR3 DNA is TGTGCCAGCAGTTCCAGGACAGAGACGCCCTATGGCTACACCTTC. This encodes CASSSRTETPYGYTF.

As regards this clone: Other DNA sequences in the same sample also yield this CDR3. DNA for the CDR3: TGTGCCAGCAGCTTAGTGAGCTCCTACGAGCAGTACTTC. This encodes CASSLVSSYEQYF. This chain connects TRBV5-6 to TRBJ2-7, with unresolved D. This CDR3 contains 13 residues. Per germline, CDR1 SGHDT and CDR2 YYEEEE. Trimming took 2 bases from V and 0 from J, leaving 6 bases between them.

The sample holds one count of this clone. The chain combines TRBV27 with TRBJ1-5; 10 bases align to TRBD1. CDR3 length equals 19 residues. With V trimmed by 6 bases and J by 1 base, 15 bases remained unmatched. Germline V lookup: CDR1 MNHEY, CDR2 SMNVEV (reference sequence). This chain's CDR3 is CASSLLPRGTGASNQPQHF. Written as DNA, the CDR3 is TGTGCCAGCAGCCTACTGCCGAGGGGGACAGGGGCGAGCAATCAGCCCCAGCATTTT.

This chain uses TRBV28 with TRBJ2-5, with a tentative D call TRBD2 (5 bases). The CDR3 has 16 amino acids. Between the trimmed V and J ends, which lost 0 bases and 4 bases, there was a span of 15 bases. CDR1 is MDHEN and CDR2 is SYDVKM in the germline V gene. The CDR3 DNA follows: TGTGCCAGCAGTTTATGGGACTTCGCTCGGGCAGAGACCCAGTACTTC. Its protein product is CASSLWDFARAETQYF.

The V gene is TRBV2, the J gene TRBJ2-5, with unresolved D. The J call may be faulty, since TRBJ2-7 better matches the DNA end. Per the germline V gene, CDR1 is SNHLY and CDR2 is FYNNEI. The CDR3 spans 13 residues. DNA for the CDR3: TGTGCCAGCAAAGAGACGAGCTCCTACGAGCAGTACTTC. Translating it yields CASKETSSYEQYF.

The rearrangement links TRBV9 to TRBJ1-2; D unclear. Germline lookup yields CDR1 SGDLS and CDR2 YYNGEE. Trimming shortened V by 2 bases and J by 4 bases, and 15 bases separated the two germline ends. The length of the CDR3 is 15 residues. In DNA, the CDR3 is TGTGCCAGCAGCGTGGCCGACGCCACTGTCTATGGCTACACCTTC. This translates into CASSVADATVYGYTF. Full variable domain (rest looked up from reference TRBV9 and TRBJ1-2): DSGVTQTPKHLITATGQRVTLRCSPRSGDLSVYWYQQSLDQGLQFLIQYYNGEERAKGNILERFSAQQFPDLHSELNLSSLELGDSALYFCASSVADATVYGYTFGSGTRLTVV.

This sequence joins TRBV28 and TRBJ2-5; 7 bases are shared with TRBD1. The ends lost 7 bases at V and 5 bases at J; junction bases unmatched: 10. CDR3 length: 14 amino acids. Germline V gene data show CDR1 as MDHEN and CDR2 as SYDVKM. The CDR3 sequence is CASTPAGGRETQYF. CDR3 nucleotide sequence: TGTGCCAGCACCCCCGCAGGGGGAAGGGAGACCCAGTACTTC.

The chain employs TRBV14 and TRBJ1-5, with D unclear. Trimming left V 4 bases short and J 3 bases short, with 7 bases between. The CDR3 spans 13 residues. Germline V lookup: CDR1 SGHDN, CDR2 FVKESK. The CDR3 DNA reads TGTGCCAGCAGCCTAGGACCCAATCAGCCCCAGCATTTT. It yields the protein CASSLGPNQPQHF.

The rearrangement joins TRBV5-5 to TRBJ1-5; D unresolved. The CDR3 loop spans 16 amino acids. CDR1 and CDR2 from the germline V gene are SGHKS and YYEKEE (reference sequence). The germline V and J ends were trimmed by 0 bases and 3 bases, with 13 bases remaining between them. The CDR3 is CASSLVHSAPNQPQHF. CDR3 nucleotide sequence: TGTGCCAGCAGCTTGGTGCACTCGGCGCCCAATCAGCCCCAGCATTTT.

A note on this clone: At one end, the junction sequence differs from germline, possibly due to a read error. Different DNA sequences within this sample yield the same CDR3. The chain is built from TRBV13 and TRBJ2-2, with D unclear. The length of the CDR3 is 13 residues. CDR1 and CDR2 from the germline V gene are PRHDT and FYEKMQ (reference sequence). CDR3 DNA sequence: TGTGCCAGCAGCTTAACAAACACCGGAGAGCTGTTTTTT. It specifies CASSLTNTGELFF.

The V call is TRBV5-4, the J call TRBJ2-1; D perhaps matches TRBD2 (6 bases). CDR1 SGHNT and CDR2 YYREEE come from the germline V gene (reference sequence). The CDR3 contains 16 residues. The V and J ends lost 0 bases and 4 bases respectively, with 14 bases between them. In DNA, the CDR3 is TGTGCCAGCAGCTTGGATTTTAGCGGAGGATACAATGAGCAGTTCTTC. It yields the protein CASSLDFSGGYNEQFF.

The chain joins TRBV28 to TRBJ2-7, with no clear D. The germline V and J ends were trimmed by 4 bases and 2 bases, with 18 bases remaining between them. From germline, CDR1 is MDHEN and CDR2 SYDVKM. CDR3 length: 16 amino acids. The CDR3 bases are TGTGCCAGCAGTTCCCAACAAGGACGGCCGGCCTACGAGCAGTACTTC. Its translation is CASSSQQGRPAYEQYF.

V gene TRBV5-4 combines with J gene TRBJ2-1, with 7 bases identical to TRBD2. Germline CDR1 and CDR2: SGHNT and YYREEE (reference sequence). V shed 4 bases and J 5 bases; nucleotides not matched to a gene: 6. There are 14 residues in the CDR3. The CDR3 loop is CASSASLADNEQFF. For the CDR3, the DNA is TGTGCCAGCAGCGCGTCCCTAGCGGACAATGAGCAGTTCTTC.

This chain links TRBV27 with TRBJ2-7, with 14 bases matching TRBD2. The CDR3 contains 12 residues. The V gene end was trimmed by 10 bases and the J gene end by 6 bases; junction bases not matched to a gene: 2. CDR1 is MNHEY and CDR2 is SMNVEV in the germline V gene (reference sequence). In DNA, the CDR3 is TGTGCCACGGGACTAGCGGGAGTCGAGCAGTACTTC. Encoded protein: CATGLAGVEQYF.

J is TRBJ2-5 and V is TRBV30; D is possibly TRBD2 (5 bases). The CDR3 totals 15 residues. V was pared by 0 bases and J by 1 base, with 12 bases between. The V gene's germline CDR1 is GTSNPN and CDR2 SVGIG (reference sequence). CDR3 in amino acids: CAWSVLGLGQETQYF. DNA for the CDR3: TGTGCCTGGAGTGTACTAGGACTCGGCCAAGAGACCCAGTACTTC.

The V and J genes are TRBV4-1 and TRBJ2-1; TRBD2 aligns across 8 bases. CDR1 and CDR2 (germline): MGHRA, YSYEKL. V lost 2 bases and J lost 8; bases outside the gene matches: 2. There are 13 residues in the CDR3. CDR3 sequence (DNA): TGCGCCAGCAGCCAACCCGGGAGGGATGAGCAGTTCTTC. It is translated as CASSQPGRDEQFF.

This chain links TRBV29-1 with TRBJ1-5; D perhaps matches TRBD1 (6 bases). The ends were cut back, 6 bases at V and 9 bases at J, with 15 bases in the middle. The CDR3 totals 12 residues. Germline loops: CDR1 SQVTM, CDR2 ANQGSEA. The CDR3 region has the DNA TGCAGCGTGGACAGCGGGTTGGGGCCCCAGCATTTT. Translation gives CSVDSGLGPQHF.

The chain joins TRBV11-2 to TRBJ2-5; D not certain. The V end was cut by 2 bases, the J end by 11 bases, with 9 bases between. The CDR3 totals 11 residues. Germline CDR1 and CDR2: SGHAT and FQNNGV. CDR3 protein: CASSLSMEQYF. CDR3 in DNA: TGTGCCAGCAGCTTATCTATGGAGCAGTACTTC.

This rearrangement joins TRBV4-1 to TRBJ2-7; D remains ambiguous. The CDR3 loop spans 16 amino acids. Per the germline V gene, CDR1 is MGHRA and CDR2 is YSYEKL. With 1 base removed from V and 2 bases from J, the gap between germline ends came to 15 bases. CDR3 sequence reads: CASSQGSAGFPYEQYF. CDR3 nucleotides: TGCGCCAGCAGCCAAGGTTCTGCAGGCTTCCCCTACGAGCAGTACTTC.

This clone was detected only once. CDR3: CASSFCCGYSNQPQHF. The CDR3 DNA reads TGTGCCAGCAGTTTCTGCTGTGGTTATAGCAATCAGCCCCAGCATTTT. The chain couples TRBV28 to TRBJ1-5; D not certain. Trimming left V 3 bases short and J 0 bases short, with 12 bases between. The CDR3 covers 16 residues. Germline V gives CDR1 MDHEN, CDR2 SYDVKM.

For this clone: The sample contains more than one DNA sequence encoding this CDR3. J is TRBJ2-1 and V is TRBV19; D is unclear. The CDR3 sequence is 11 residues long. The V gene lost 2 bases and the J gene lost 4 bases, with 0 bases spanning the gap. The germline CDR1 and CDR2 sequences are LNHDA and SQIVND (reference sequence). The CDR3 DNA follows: TGTGCCAGTAGTATATACAATGAGCAGTTCTTC. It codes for CASSIYNEQFF. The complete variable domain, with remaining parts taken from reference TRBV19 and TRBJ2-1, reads DGGITQSPKYLFRKEGQNVTLSCEQNLNHDAMYWYRQDPGQGLRLIYYSQIVNDFQKGDIAEGYSVSREKKESFPLTVTSAQKNPTAFYLCASSIYNEQFFGPGTRLTVL.

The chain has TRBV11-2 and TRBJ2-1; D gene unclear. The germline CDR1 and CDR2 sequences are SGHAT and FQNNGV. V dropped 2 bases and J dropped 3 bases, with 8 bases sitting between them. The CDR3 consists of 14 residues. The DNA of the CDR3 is TGTGCCAGCAGCTTAATGGACCACTACAATGAGCAGTTCTTC. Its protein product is CASSLMDHYNEQFF.

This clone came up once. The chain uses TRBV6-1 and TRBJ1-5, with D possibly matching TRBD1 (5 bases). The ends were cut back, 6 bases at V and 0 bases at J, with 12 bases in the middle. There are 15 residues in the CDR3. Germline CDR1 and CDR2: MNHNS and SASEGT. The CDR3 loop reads CASSPGHSSNQPQHF. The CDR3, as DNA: TGTGCCAGCAGCCCAGGGCATTCTAGCAATCAGCCCCAGCATTTT.

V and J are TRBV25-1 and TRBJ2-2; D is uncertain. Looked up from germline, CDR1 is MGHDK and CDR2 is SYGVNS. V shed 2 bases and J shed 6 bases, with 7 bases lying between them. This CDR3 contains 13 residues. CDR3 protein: CASSEVGAGELFF. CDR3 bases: TGTGCCAGCAGTGAAGTTGGCGCCGGGGAGCTGTTTTTT.

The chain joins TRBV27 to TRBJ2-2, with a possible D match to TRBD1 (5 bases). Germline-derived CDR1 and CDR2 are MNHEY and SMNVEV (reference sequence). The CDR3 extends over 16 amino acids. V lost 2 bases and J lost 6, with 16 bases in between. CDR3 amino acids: CASSLVVGPPPGELFF. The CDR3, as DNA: TGTGCCAGCAGTTTAGTAGTGGGGCCTCCCCCCGGGGAGCTGTTTTTT.

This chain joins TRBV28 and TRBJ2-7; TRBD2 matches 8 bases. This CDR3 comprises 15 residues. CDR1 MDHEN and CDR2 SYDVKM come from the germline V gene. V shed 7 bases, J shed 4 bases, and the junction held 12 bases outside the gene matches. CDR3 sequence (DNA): TGTGCCAGCACCCAGGAGGGAGCGGGGGAATACGAGCAGTACTTC. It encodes CASTQEGAGEYEQYF.

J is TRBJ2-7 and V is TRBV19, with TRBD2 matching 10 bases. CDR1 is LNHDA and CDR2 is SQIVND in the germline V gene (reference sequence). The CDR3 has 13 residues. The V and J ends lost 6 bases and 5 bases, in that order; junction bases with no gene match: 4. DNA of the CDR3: TGTGCCAGTAGGGAAGCGGGAGGGAACGAGCAGTACTTC. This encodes CASREAGGNEQYF.

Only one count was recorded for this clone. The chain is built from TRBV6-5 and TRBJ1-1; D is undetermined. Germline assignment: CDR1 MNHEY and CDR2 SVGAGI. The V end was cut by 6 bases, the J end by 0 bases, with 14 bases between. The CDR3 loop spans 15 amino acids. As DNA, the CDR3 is TGTGCCAGCAGCCTCTTATCCCACATGAACACTGAAGCTTTCTTT. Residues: CASSLLSHMNTEAFF.

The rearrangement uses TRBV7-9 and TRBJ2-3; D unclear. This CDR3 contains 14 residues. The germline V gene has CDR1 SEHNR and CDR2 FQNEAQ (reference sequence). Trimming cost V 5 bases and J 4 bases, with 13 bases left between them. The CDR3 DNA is TGTGCCAGCAGCCCCGTCGACCGATCAGATACGCAGTATTTT. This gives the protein CASSPVDRSDTQYF.